The present T cell receptor beta chain was sequenced within a study of blood T cell repertoires in COVID-19. About the study: Researchers got acute and convalescent COVID-19 samples from the United States, Italy and Spain. In each case, the material was cDNA or gDNA derived from T cells, B-cell-depleted T cells, or PBMCs.

CDR1 is MNHEY and CDR2 is SVGAGI in the germline V gene. The ends lost 6 bases at V and 7 bases at J; junction bases unmatched: 8. This CDR3 comprises 14 residues. Generated by immunoSEQ multiplex PCR, the TCRdb table keeps only in-frame clones and is missing some. The sample records about 65,000 clones, approximately 80% being singletons. The chain recombines TRBV6-5 with TRBJ1-4; 7 nucleotides line up with TRBD1. This sequence was found in an elderly man with acute or convalescent COVID-19. The material sequenced was peripheral blood. The CDR3 is CASSRQGWLEKLFF. The DNA of the CDR3 is TGTGCCAGCAGCAGACAGGGATGGCTTGAAAAACTGTTTTTT.